The 27 T cell receptor beta chains in this list originate from one sample, sequenced in a study of beta chain features in type 1 diabetes. Reverse transcribing all isolated RNA meant expressed TCRB transcripts were sequenced. Clones were read by immunoSEQ multiplex PCR, and TCRdb kept only the in-frame ones, dropping some. The data show 970,000 or so clones, with roughly 15% seen just once and 0.023% held by the top ten. Sequencing input: naive CD4+ T cells from blood. These receptors came from a woman aged 18-29 years in good health.

V usage is TRBV10-3 and J usage is TRBJ1-4, with TRBD1 matching 9 bases. Germline V gene data show CDR1 as ENHRY and CDR2 as SYGVKD. This CDR3 comprises 13 residues. V shed 10 bases and J 7 bases; nucleotides not matched to a gene: 7. The CDR3 spells CATKGQGSEKLFF. Here the CDR3 DNA reads TGTGCCACGAAGGGACAGGGAAGTGAAAAACTGTTTTTT.

This clone was observed a handful of times. V and J are TRBV5-4 and TRBJ2-7; tentative D call: TRBD2 (5 bases). Germline CDR1 reads SGHNT; CDR2 reads YYREEE (reference sequence). This CDR3 spans 15 amino acids. The V end lost 4 bases, the J end lost 3 bases, and 17 bases lay between the germline ends. CDR3 residues: CASSGGWGVLYEQYF. The DNA of the CDR3 is TGTGCCAGCAGCGGAGGTTGGGGAGTCCTCTACGAGCAGTACTTC.

The V and J genes are TRBV4-2 and TRBJ1-5; D uncertain. V was clipped by 0 bases and J by 6 bases, with 6 bases between them. Germline V CDR1 and CDR2: LGHNA, YNFKEQ. The CDR3 runs 13 residues. This chain's CDR3 is CASSQDQGQPQHF. The CDR3 DNA sequence: TGTGCCAGCAGCCAAGATCAAGGTCAGCCCCAGCATTTT.

This clone turned up a few times. The chain joins TRBV5-4 to TRBJ2-1, with 8 bases identical to TRBD1. The V and J ends lost 4 bases and 5 bases, in that order; junction bases with no gene match: 8. In germline, CDR1 is SGHNT, CDR2 YYREEE (reference sequence). The CDR3 length is 15 residues. The CDR3 sequence is CASSPGTGKNNEQFF. The CDR3 DNA sequence: TGTGCCAGCAGCCCCGGGACAGGAAAGAACAATGAGCAGTTCTTC. Full variable domain (outside the CDR3, taken from reference TRBV5-4 and TRBJ2-1): ETGVTQSPTHLIKTRGQQVTLRCSSQSGHNTVSWYQQALGQGPQFIFQYYREEENGRGNFPPRFSGLQFPNYSSELNVNALELDDSALYLCASSPGTGKNNEQFFGPGTRLTVL.

A note on this clone: This specimen includes other DNA sequences encoding the same CDR3. V and J are TRBV29-1 and TRBJ1-2; 7 bases are a match to TRBD1. Trimming at V came to 7 bases and at J to 3 bases, leaving 2 bases not matched to a gene. The CDR3 covers 11 residues. CDR1 is SQVTM, CDR2 ANQGSEA, per germline. CDR3 DNA: TGCAGCGCTGGGACAGACTATGGCTACACCTTC. Residues: CSAGTDYGYTF.

This clone was detected only a few times. V is TRBV19 and J is TRBJ2-1; 11 nucleotides line up with TRBD2. J lost 6 bases, V lost 3 bases, and 4 bases had no gene match. The CDR3 length is 15 residues. Germline loops: CDR1 LNHDA, CDR2 SQIVND (reference sequence). For the CDR3, the DNA is TGTGCCAGTAGTATGACTAGCGGGACATTCAATGAGCAGTTCTTC. It encodes CASSMTSGTFNEQFF. The whole variable domain, remainder taken from reference TRBV19 and TRBJ2-1, is DGGITQSPKYLFRKEGQNVTLSCEQNLNHDAMYWYRQDPGQGLRLIYYSQIVNDFQKGDIAEGYSVSREKKESFPLTVTSAQKNPTAFYLCASSMTSGTFNEQFFGPGTRLTVL.

The rearrangement links TRBV5-8 to TRBJ2-5; tentatively, D is TRBD1 (6 bases). V dropped 4 bases and J dropped 2 bases, with 12 bases sitting between them. This CDR3 has 14 residues. In germline, CDR1 is SGHTS, CDR2 YDEGEE. The CDR3, as DNA: TGTGCCAGCAGCAGGGGACAAGGACAAGAGACCCAGTACTTC. Amino acids: CASSRGQGQETQYF. Full variable domain (missing parts from reference TRBV5-8 and TRBJ2-5): EAGVTQSPTHLIKTRGQQATLRCSPISGHTSVYWYQQALGLGLQFLLWYDEGEERNRGNFPPRFSGRQFPNYSSELNVNALELEDSALYLCASSRGQGQETQYFGPGTRLLVL.

V and J are TRBV28 and TRBJ2-1, with 11 bases aligning to TRBD1. The CDR3 is made up of 16 amino acids. V lost 6 bases and J lost 4; bases outside the gene matches: 8. The germline V gene encodes CDR1 MDHEN and CDR2 SYDVKM. CDR3 nucleotide sequence: TGTGCCAGCAGGGAAGGGACAGGGGGATTATACAATGAGCAGTTCTTC. Translation gives CASREGTGGLYNEQFF.

The J gene is TRBJ2-3, the V gene TRBV11-2; TRBD1 might be the D (6 bases). V lost 5 bases and J lost 2, with 11 bases in between. The CDR3 loop spans 14 amino acids. Germline V gives CDR1 SGHAT, CDR2 FQNNGV. The CDR3 DNA is TGTGCCAGCAGCCCTACAGGGACCACAGATACGCAGTATTTT. It yields the protein CASSPTGTTDTQYF.

The chain is built from TRBV6-6 and TRBJ1-1; 9 nucleotides agree with TRBD1. The CDR3 is 13 residues long. The ends lost 5 bases at V and 6 bases at J; junction bases unmatched: 4. Looked up from germline, CDR1 is MNHNY and CDR2 is SVGAGI (reference sequence). The CDR3 reads CASSDRGYAEAFF. CDR3 coding DNA: TGTGCCAGCAGTGACAGGGGGTATGCTGAAGCTTTCTTT.

CDR3 sequence reads: CASTPAGAGDEKLFF. In DNA form, the CDR3 reads TGTGCCAGCACGCCGGCCGGGGCAGGGGATGAAAAACTGTTTTTT. The genes are TRBV28 and TRBJ1-4, with D perhaps TRBD1 (6 bases). The CDR3 totals 15 residues. Germline V CDR1 and CDR2: MDHEN, SYDVKM. V lost 7 bases to trimming and J lost 6 bases, with 18 bases between them.

In DNA, the CDR3 is TGTGCCAGCAACGATGGGGGGAGAATACAGTACTTC. Protein product: CASNDGGRIQYF. The J gene is TRBJ2-7, the V gene TRBV28, with D tentatively TRBD2 (6 bases). The CDR3 covers 12 residues. Trimming shortened V by 7 bases and J by 10 bases, and 17 bases separated the two germline ends. Germline V gene lookup returns CDR1 MDHEN and CDR2 SYDVKM. Using reference TRBV28 and TRBJ2-7 for the parts outside the CDR3, the full variable domain is DVKVTQSSRYLVKRTGEKVFLECVQDMDHENMFWYRQDPGLGLRLIYFSYDVKMKEKGDIPEGYSVSREKKERFSLILESASTNQTSMYLCASNDGGRIQYFGPGTRLTVT.

The rearrangement joins TRBV4-2 to TRBJ2-7; no reliable D call. Germline loops: CDR1 LGHNA, CDR2 YNFKEQ. Trimming left V 0 bases short and J 5 bases short, with 11 bases between. This CDR3 region has 14 residues. CDR3 in DNA: TGTGCCAGCAGCCAAGATCGCAAATCCCACGAGCAGTACTTC. Translated: CASSQDRKSHEQYF.

This clone showed up just a few times. The chain is built from TRBV7-9 and TRBJ2-1, with D tentatively TRBD2 (5 bases). The germline V and J ends were trimmed by 3 bases and 8 bases, with 11 bases remaining between them. The length of the CDR3 is 13 residues. Germline V gene data show CDR1 as SEHNR and CDR2 as FQNEAQ (reference sequence). DNA of the CDR3: TGTGCCAGCAGCTTCTCTAGCTTCGATGAGCAGTTCTTC. Amino acids: CASSFSSFDEQFF.

The chain has TRBV28 and TRBJ2-6; D not certain. CDR3 length: 16 residues. The V gene lost 5 bases and the J gene lost 2 bases, with 13 bases spanning the gap. In germline, CDR1 is MDHEN, CDR2 SYDVKM. In DNA form, the CDR3 reads TGTGCCAGCAGTCAAGCCGGCACGGCTGGGGCCAACGTCCTGACTTTC. This translates into CASSQAGTAGANVLTF. The full variable domain, in which reference TRBV28 and TRBJ2-6 provide the parts outside the CDR3, is DVKVTQSSRYLVKRTGEKVFLECVQDMDHENMFWYRQDPGLGLRLIYFSYDVKMKEKGDIPEGYSVSREKKERFSLILESASTNQTSMYLCASSQAGTAGANVLTFGAGSRLTVL.

This clone has a handful of counts. V usage is TRBV7-2 and J usage is TRBJ2-6, with D maybe TRBD1 (5 bases). CDR1 is SGHTA and CDR2 is FQGNSA in the germline V gene. The CDR3 contains 15 residues. V was clipped by 5 bases and J by 2 bases, with 10 bases between them. CDR3 loop: CASSPRQTGANVLTF. Here the CDR3 DNA reads TGTGCCAGCAGCCCTCGACAGACTGGGGCCAACGTCCTGACTTTC.

As to this clone: Distinct nucleotide sequences in the sample also encode this CDR3. The V call is TRBV7-2, the J call TRBJ1-3; no firm D call. V dropped 3 bases and J dropped 4 bases, with 7 bases sitting between them. CDR1 and CDR2 from the germline V gene are SGHTA and FQGNSA. The CDR3 has 13 residues. The CDR3 sequence is CASSFAGGNTIYF. The CDR3 DNA sequence: TGTGCCAGCAGCTTCGCTGGGGGAAACACCATATATTTT.

A few counts support this clone. Other DNA sequences from this sample encode an identical CDR3 as well. The CDR3 protein is CAGGLAGADTQYF. The CDR3 DNA is TGTGCCGGAGGGCTAGCGGGCGCAGATACGCAGTATTTT. This sequence joins TRBV28 and TRBJ2-3; TRBD2 agrees at 8 bases. The length of the CDR3 is 13 residues. The V segment lost 11 bases and the J segment 4 bases; nucleotides outside the gene matches: 8. Germline lookup yields CDR1 MDHEN and CDR2 SYDVKM.

This clone was recorded a few times. The CDR3 loop reads CASRVSANQPQHF. Written as DNA, the CDR3 is TGTGCCAGCAGAGTTAGCGCTAATCAGCCCCAGCATTTT. The V call is TRBV28, the J call TRBJ1-5, with D hard to call. V was trimmed by 6 bases and J by 4 bases, leaving 10 bases between them. Germline values: CDR1 MDHEN, CDR2 SYDVKM. The CDR3 has 13 residues.

The chain employs TRBV10-3 and TRBJ2-7; D might be TRBD2 (6 bases). This CDR3 contains 11 residues. V lost 10 bases and J lost 9, with 16 bases in between. CDR1 is ENHRY, CDR2 SYGVKD, per germline. The CDR3 DNA reads as TGTGCCAGCAGCGATCTAGCGTGGCAGTACTTC. Translation gives CASSDLAWQYF.

This clone came up a few times. This chain links TRBV19 with TRBJ2-2; D gene unclear. Germline loops: CDR1 LNHDA, CDR2 SQIVND (reference sequence). The CDR3 sequence is 13 residues long. The V gene lost 5 bases and the J gene lost 1 base, with 5 bases spanning the gap. DNA of the CDR3: TGTGCCAGTAGTTCACAGAACACCGGGGAGCTGTTTTTT. Translating gives CASSSQNTGELFF. Full variable domain (rest looked up from reference TRBV19 and TRBJ2-2): DGGITQSPKYLFRKEGQNVTLSCEQNLNHDAMYWYRQDPGQGLRLIYYSQIVNDFQKGDIAEGYSVSREKKESFPLTVTSAQKNPTAFYLCASSSQNTGELFFGEGSRLTVL.

This clone has only a few counts. The rearrangement links TRBV7-3 to TRBJ1-1; 7 bases align to TRBD1. The CDR3 consists of 14 residues. Germline assignment: CDR1 SGHTA and CDR2 FQGTGA. Trimming removed 4 bases from V and 1 base from J; junction bases left unmatched: 3. CDR3 DNA: TGTGCCAGCAGCTCACAGGGGCCGAACACTGAAGCTTTCTTT. Translation gives CASSSQGPNTEAFF.

The CDR3 DNA reads TGTGCCAGCAAGACGACCACTGGGGCCAACGTCCTGACTTTC. The encoded protein is CASKTTTGANVLTF. The rearrangement joins TRBV5-4 to TRBJ2-6; D uncertain. V was trimmed by 6 bases and J by 2 bases, leaving 9 bases between them. The CDR3 loop spans 14 amino acids. Looked up from germline, CDR1 is SGHNT and CDR2 is YYREEE (reference sequence).

The rearrangement links TRBV10-3 to TRBJ2-7; perhaps TRBD2 as D (5 bases). The CDR3 is made up of 15 amino acids. Deletions cut 3 bases from V and 2 bases from J, with 14 bases between. Germline assignment: CDR1 ENHRY and CDR2 SYGVKD. The CDR3 DNA follows: TGTGCCATCAGTGATCCTGGGGAGTTTCCCTACGAGCAGTACTTC. This encodes CAISDPGEFPYEQYF.

The V and J genes are TRBV28 and TRBJ1-1; 7 bases map to TRBD1. The CDR3 contains 13 residues. J was trimmed by 3 bases and V by 5 bases; bases with no gene match: 3. Germline-derived CDR1 and CDR2 are MDHEN and SYDVKM. The CDR3 DNA reads TGTGCCAGCAGTGATACAGGGGACACTGAAGCTTTCTTT. Translating gives CASSDTGDTEAFF. The full variable domain, its missing parts supplied by reference TRBV28 and TRBJ1-1, is DVKVTQSSRYLVKRTGEKVFLECVQDMDHENMFWYRQDPGLGLRLIYFSYDVKMKEKGDIPEGYSVSREKKERFSLILESASTNQTSMYLCASSDTGDTEAFFGQGTRLTVV.

This clone has a handful of counts. The chain is built from TRBV4-3 and TRBJ2-1, with TRBD1 matching over 9 bases. The CDR3 covers 13 residues. V was clipped by 2 bases and J by 9 bases; unmatched bases: 2. Germline V lookup: CDR1 LGHNA, CDR2 YSLEER. CDR3 nucleotides: TGCGCCAGCAGCCAAAAGGGACAGGGTGAGCAGTTCTTC. It is translated as CASSQKGQGEQFF.

J is TRBJ2-7 and V is TRBV7-2; the D is unclear. The germline V gene has CDR1 SGHTA and CDR2 FQGNSA. This CDR3 is built from 12 residues. Trimming took off 4 bases at V and 3 bases at J, with 7 bases between the two ends. Here the CDR3 reads CASSSSIYEQYF. CDR3 DNA sequence: TGTGCCAGCAGCTCCTCTATCTACGAGCAGTACTTC.